The subject of this entry is one T cell receptor beta chain. Repertoires were generated with immunoSEQ multiplex PCR, while TCRdb's copy carries only in-frame clones and drops some. The sample shows about 1.4 million clones, approximately 96% of them seen only once. The data were taken from a study of shared clonotypes between healthy human individuals. Trimming removed 4 bases from V and 4 bases from J, with 20 bases in between. This CDR3 is built from 16 residues. Germline assignment: CDR1 SGHTA and CDR2 FQGNSA. The TCR comes from a man aged 25-45 years in good health. The sample was naive CD4+ T cells sorted from blood. Sample subset: CD45RA+ positively selected. The chain joins TRBV7-2 to TRBJ2-7; possible D gene TRBD1, 5 bases. This CDR3 is CASSSAGNTYRYEQYF. DNA for the CDR3: TGTGCCAGCAGCTCCGCAGGGAACACGTACAGGTACGAGCAGTACTTC.